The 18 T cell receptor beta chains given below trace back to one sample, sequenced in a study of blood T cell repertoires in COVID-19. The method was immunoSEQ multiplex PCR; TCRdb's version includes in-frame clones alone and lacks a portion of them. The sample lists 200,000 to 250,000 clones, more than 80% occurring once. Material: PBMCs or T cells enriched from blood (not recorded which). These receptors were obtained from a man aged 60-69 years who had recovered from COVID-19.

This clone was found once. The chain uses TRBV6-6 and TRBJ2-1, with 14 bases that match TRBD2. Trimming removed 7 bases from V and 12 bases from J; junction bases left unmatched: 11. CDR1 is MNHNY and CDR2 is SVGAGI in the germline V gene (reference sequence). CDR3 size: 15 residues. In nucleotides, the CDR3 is TGTGCCAGCATTCCTCCGGGACTAGCGGGGGTAGGGCAGTTCTTC. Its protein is CASIPPGLAGVGQFF.

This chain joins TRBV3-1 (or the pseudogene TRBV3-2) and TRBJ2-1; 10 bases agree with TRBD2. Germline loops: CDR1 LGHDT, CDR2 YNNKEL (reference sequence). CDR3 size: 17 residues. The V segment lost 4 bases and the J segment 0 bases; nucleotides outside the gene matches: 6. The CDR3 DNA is TGTGCCAGCAGCCGGAGCGGGGGGGCGAGCTCCTACAATGAGCAGTTCTTC. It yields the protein CASSRSGGASSYNEQFF.

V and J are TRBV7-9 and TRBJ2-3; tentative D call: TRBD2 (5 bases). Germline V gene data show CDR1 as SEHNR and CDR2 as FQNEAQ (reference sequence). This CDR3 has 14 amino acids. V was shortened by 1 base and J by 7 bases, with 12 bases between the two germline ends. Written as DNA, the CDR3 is TGTGCCAGCAGCTTAGAGTTGCCTAGCAATACGCAGTATTTT. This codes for CASSLELPSNTQYF.

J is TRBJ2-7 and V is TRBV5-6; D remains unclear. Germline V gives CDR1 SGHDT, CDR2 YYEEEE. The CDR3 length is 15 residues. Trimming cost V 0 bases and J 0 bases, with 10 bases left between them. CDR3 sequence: CASSLEVTLSYEQYF. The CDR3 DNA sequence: TGTGCCAGCAGCTTGGAAGTGACACTCTCCTACGAGCAGTACTTC. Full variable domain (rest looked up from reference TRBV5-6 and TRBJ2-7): DAGVTQSPTHLIKTRGQQVTLRCSPKSGHDTVSWYQQALGQGPQFIFQYYEEEERQRGNFPDRFSGHQFPNYSSELNVNALLLGDSALYLCASSLEVTLSYEQYFGPGTRLTVT.

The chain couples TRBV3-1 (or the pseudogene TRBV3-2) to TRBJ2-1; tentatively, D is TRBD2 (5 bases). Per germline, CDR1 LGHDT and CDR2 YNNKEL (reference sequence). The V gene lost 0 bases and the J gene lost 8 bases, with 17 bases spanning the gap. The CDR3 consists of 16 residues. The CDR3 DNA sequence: TGTGCCAGCAGCCAAGAGGGGATTGCCGTCGGGGATGAGCAGTTCTTC. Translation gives CASSQEGIAVGDEQFF.

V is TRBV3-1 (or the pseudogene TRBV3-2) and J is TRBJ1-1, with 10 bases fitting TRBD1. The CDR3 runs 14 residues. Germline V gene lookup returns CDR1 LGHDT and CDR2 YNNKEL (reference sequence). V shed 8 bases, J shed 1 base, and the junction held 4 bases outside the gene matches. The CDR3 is CASGRQGANTEAFF. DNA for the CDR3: TGTGCCAGCGGGCGACAGGGGGCGAACACTGAAGCTTTCTTT.

DNA for the CDR3: TGTGCCAGCAGCGCGTCTGGGGCCAACGTCCTGACTTTC. Protein: CASSASGANVLTF. The chain has TRBV12-3 or TRBV12-4 and TRBJ2-6; no definite D call. The CDR3 runs 13 residues. V shed 6 bases and J shed 1 base, with 4 bases lying between them.

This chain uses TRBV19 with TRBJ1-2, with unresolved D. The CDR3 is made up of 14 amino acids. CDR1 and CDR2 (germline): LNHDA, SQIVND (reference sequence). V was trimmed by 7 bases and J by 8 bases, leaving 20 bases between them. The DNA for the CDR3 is TGTGCCAGTAAGGGAGGACCGCGGGGTAGAGGCTACACCTTC. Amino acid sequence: CASKGGPRGRGYTF.

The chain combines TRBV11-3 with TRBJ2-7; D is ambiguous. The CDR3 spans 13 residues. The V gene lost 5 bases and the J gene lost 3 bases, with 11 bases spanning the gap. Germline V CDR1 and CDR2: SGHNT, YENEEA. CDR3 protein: CASSRAISYEQYF. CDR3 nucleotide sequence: TGTGCCAGCAGCAGAGCAATAAGCTACGAGCAGTACTTC.

The DNA for the CDR3 is TGTGCCAGCAGTACCCGACAGGGCCCTAACTATGGCTACACCTTC. This encodes CASSTRQGPNYGYTF. The chain uses TRBV11-2 and TRBJ1-2; 7 nucleotides match TRBD1. Germline V CDR1 and CDR2: SGHAT, FQNNGV. This CDR3 region has 15 residues. Losses at the gene ends were 6 bases for V and 0 bases for J; bases not matched to a gene: 7.

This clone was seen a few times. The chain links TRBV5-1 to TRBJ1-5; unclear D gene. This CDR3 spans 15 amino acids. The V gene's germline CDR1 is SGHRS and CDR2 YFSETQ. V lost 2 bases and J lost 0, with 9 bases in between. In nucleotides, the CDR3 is TGCGCCAGCAGCTTTAGAGGTGGTAGCAATCAGCCCCAGCATTTT. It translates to CASSFRGGSNQPQHF.

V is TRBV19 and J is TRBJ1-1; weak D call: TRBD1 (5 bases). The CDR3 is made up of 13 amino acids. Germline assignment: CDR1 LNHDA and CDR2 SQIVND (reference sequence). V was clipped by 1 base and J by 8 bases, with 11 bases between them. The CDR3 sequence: CASSIGQGGEAFF. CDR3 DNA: TGTGCCAGTAGTATAGGCCAGGGTGGGGAAGCTTTCTTT. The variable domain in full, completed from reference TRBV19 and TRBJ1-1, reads DGGITQSPKYLFRKEGQNVTLSCEQNLNHDAMYWYRQDPGQGLRLIYYSQIVNDFQKGDIAEGYSVSREKKESFPLTVTSAQKNPTAFYLCASSIGQGGEAFFGQGTRLTVV.

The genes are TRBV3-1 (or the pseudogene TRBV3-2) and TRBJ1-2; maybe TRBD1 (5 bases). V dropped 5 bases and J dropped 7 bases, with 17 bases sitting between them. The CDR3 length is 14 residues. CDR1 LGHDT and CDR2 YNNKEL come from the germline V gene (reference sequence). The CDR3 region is CASSTTSTGGGYTF. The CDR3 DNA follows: TGTGCCAGCAGCACAACCTCTACGGGGGGTGGCTACACCTTC.

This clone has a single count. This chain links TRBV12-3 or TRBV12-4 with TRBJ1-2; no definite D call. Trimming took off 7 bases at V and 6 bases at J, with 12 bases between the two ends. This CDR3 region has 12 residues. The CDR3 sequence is CASTLPGDGYTF. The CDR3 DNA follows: TGTGCCAGCACCCTCCCCGGGGATGGCTACACCTTC.

The CDR3 region is CASRTTGVGSPLHF. For the CDR3, the DNA is TGTGCCAGCAGGACAACAGGGGTGGGTTCACCCCTCCACTTT. This chain links TRBV7-9 with TRBJ1-6; TRBD1 matches 7 bases. This CDR3 has 14 amino acids. V lost 6 bases to trimming and J lost 9 bases; unmatched junction nucleotides: 8. Germline CDR1 and CDR2: SEHNR and FQNEAQ (reference sequence).

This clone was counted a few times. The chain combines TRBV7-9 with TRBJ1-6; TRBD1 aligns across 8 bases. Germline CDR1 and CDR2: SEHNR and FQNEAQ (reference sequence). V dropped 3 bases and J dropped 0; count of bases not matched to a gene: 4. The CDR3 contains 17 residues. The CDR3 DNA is TGTGCCAGCAGCTTCGGACAGGGCCTCTCCTATAATTCACCCCTCCACTTT. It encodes CASSFGQGLSYNSPLHF.

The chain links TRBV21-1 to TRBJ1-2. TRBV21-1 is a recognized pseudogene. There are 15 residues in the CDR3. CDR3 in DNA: TGTGCCAGCAGCAAGGGTCGGGGGGCTGGATATGGCTACACCTTC. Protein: CASSKGRGAGYGYTF.

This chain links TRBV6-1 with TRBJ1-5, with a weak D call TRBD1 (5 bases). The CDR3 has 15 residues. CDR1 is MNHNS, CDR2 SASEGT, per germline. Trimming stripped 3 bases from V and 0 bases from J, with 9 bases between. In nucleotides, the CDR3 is TGTGCCAGCAGTGAGTGGGACTCTAGCAATCAGCCCCAGCATTTT. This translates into CASSEWDSSNQPQHF.